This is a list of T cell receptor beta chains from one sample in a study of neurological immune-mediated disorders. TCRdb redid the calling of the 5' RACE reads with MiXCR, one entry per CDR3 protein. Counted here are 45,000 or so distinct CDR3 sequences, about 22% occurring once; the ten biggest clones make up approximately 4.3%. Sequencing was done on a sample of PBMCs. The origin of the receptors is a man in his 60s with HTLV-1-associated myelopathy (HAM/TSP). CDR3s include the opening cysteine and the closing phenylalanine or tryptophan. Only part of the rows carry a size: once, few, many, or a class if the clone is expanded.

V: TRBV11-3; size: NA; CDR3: CASSSGLADRYNEQFF
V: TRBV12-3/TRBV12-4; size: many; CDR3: CASSLDSSGNTIYF
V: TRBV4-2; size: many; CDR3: CASSQDTSGSPNEQFF
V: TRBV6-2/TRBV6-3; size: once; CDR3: CASTRSGRDNSPLHF
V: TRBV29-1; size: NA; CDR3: CSVLQTPYAQYF
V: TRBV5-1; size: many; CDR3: CASSLDGAGSDEQYF
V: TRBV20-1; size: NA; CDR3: CSAGIQPNTEAFF
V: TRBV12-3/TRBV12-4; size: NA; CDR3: CASSHQGRTTTGELFF
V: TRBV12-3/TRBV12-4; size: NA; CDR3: CASRLSTSPPDGYTF
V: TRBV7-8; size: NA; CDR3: CASSPIGGPYNEQFF
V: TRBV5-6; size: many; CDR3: CASSLAGTGTLFF
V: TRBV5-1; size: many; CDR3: CASSSGGRGYTEAFF
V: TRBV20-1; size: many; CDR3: CSARPGGVGDTQYF
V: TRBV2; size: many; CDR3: CASRGHPNEKLFF
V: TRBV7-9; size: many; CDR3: CASSPDGDNEQFF
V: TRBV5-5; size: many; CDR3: CASSFDSGESYEQYF
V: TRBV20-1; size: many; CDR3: CSARGVVDQPQHF
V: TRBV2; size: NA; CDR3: CASSRRDSGRAEETQYF
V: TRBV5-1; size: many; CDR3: CASSLVGGNTEAFF
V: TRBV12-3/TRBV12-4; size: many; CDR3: CASHTGVAAFF
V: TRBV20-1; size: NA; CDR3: CSALPGSPPYEQYF
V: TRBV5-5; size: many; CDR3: CASSLLAGGDTDTQYF
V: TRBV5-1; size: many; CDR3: CASRQGALRSEQYF
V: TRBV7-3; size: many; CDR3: CASSSDRNTEAFF
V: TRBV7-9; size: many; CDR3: CASSSRDNYEQYF
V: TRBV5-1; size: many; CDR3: CASSLAGGDYNEQFF
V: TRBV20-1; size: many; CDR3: CSARDPGPRTQYF
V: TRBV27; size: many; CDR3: CASSTLAGGRGDEQFF
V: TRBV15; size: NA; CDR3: CSTSRDPEIETQYF
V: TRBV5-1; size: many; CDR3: CASRLRDSPNRKTEAFF
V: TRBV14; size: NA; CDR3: CASSLSGISTYNEQFF
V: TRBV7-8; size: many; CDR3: CASSLAGFAESYNEQFF
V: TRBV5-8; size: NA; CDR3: CASSSGPYEQYF
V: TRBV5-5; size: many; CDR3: CASSPALRITSTDTQYF
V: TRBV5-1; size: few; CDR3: CASSLGAPDDEQFF
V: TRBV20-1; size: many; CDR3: CSAARGGGRQRNEQFF
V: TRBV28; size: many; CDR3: CASSLIQRAYNEQFF
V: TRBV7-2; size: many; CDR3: CASSLVGATNEKLFF
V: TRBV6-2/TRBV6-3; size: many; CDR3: CASSYSGNTQYF
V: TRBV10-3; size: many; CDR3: CAISESPGDETQYF
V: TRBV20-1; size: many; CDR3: CSARGALEREGSYNEQFF
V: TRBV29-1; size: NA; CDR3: CSVGQGVTRQYF
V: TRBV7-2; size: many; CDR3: CASSVKNNVGYTF
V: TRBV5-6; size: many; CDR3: CASSPPGGPGYTF
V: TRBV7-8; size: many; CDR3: CASSDTAERRPNEQFF
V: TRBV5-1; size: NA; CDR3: CASSSSSGQETEQFF